This section outlines one T cell receptor beta chain sequence together with its context. Using immunoSEQ multiplex PCR, the repertoire was profiled, and TCRdb retains in-frame clones only, with some absent. Counted here are approximately 150,000 clones, approximately 88% occurring once; the ten biggest clones make up under 2.5%. These data originate in a study of blood T cell repertoires in COVID-19. Whole-study context: Sites in the United States, Italy and Spain provided acute and convalescent COVID-19 samples. In each case, the material was cDNA or gDNA derived from T cells, B-cell-depleted T cells, or PBMCs.

The sequenced material came from peripheral blood. This TCR derives from a man aged 65 to 79 with acute or convalescent COVID-19.

CDR3 bases: TGCGCCAGCAGCTTGACGAATGGTGCGAGGAATGAGCAGTTCTTC. Translating it yields CASSLTNGARNEQFF. The V gene is TRBV5-1, the J gene TRBJ2-1; D is unresolved. V was shortened by 1 base and J by 7 bases, with 15 bases between the two germline ends. The CDR3 length is 15 residues. The germline V gene encodes CDR1 SGHRS and CDR2 YFSETQ.